This TCR beta chain originates from a study of blood T cell repertoires in COVID-19. Study-wide background: The study drew acute and convalescent COVID-19 samples from the United States, Italy and Spain.

The trim removed 7 bases at V and 11 bases at J, leaving 11 bases unmatched. The CDR3 is 13 residues long. Germline-derived CDR1 and CDR2 are LNHDA and SQIVND (reference sequence). Per the study methods: Counts of nucleated cells, estimated from reference gene primer amplification, were obtained. The data were produced by immunoSEQ multiplex PCR, yet TCRdb's version contains in-frame clones alone and is incomplete. V and J calls plus clone size are reproduced from that table; the DNA served to infer D and trimming. Of tens of thousands of clones detected, 82% appear once; the ten largest clones hold under 11%.

Input material: peripheral blood. V is TRBV19 and J is TRBJ1-1; TRBD1 matches at 9 bases. The clonotype comes from a man aged 55-75 years with acute or convalescent COVID-19. The CDR3 spells CASMLQGALRAFF. CDR3 sequence (DNA): TGTGCCAGTATGCTACAGGGGGCGCTTAGGGCTTTCTTT.